Presented here are 25 T cell receptor beta chains from one specimen sequenced in a study of response to subunit inactivated influenza vaccine. TCRdb redid the calling of the RT-PCR reads with MiXCR, one entry per CDR3 protein. Found here are hundreds of thousands of distinct CDR3 sequences, less than 10% of them singletons; the top ten hold 10% to 15%. The starting material was PBMCs from blood, obtained less than 30 months after vaccination. The receptor set was obtained from a man between 50 and 75 years old who received an inactivated influenza vaccine.

The table lists this clonotype with a few counts. The genes are TRBV7-2 and TRBJ2-2, with a possible D match to TRBD2 (5 bases). The CDR3 consists of 15 residues. Between the trimmed V and J ends, which lost 2 bases and 6 bases, there was a span of 13 bases. CDR1 and CDR2 (germline): SGHTA, FQGNSA. The CDR3 region is CASSLRPGESGELFF. CDR3 nucleotide sequence: TGTGCCAGCAGCTTACGGCCCGGGGAATCCGGGGAGCTGTTTTTT.

Many counts were recorded for this clonotype. The gene calls are TRBV5-1 and TRBJ1-5; 10 positions match TRBD1. Germline CDR1 reads SGHRS; CDR2 reads YFSETQ. J gave up 2 bases and V 4 bases, and 6 bases lay outside the gene matches. The CDR3 covers 16 residues. The CDR3 DNA sequence: TGCGCCAGCAGCCCAGGGACAGGGGTGGGCAATCAGCCCCAGCATTTT. This encodes CASSPGTGVGNQPQHF. The whole variable domain, filled in from reference TRBV5-1 and TRBJ1-5, reads KAGVTQTPRYLIKTRGQQVTLSCSPISGHRSVSWYQQTPGQGLQFLFEYFSETQRNKGNFPGRFSGRQFSNSRSEMNVSTLELGDSALYLCASSPGTGVGNQPQHFGDGTRLSIL.

V usage is TRBV9 and J usage is TRBJ1-2, with unresolved D. V lost 6 bases and J lost 6, with 21 bases in between. Germline values: CDR1 SGDLS, CDR2 YYNGEE. This CDR3 has 15 amino acids. The CDR3 region has the DNA TGTGCCAGCACCCCTGATCTGGGAGGGAGGAATGGCTACACCTTC. Residues: CASTPDLGGRNGYTF.

The chain uses TRBV5-5 and TRBJ1-6, with D perhaps TRBD1 (5 bases). Germline V gene sequence: CDR1 SGHKS, CDR2 YYEKEE (reference sequence). V was trimmed by 4 bases and J by 5 bases, leaving 10 bases between them. The length of the CDR3 is 14 residues. CDR3 coding DNA: TGTGCCAGCAGCAACAGGAGTAATAATTCACCCCTCCACTTT. Translating gives CASSNRSNNSPLHF.

The V and J genes are TRBV6-2 or TRBV6-3 and TRBJ2-7; tentatively, D is TRBD1 (6 bases). From germline, CDR1 is MNHEY and CDR2 SVGEGT. This CDR3 is built from 13 residues. The germline V and J ends were trimmed by 8 bases and 0 bases, with 11 bases remaining between them. CDR3 region: CASERTDSYEQYF. CDR3 coding DNA: TGTGCCAGCGAAAGGACAGACTCCTACGAGCAGTACTTC.

There are a few counts of this clonotype. The chain recombines TRBV6-1 with TRBJ2-3, with 7 positions matching TRBD1. Germline CDR1 reads MNHNS; CDR2 reads SASEGT. The J segment lost 5 bases and the V segment lost 4 bases, leaving 6 bases of the junction unmatched. This CDR3 contains 14 residues. The CDR3 region is CASSGGAGGDTQYF. DNA for the CDR3: TGTGCCAGCAGTGGTGGGGCAGGGGGAGATACGCAGTATTTT.

V is TRBV7-2 and J is TRBJ2-2; D remains ambiguous. CDR3 length: 13 amino acids. Germline CDR1 is SGHTA and CDR2 is FQGNSA. The V end was cut by 6 bases, the J end by 3 bases, with 8 bases between. The CDR3 is CASSTDYTGELFF. CDR3 DNA sequence: TGTGCCAGCAGTACCGACTACACCGGGGAGCTGTTTTTT. The variable domain in full, completed from reference TRBV7-2 and TRBJ2-2, reads GAGVSQSPSNKVTEKGKDVELRCDPISGHTALYWYRQSLGQGLEFLIYFQGNSAPDKSGLPSDRFSAERTGGSVSTLTIQRTQQEDSAVYLCASSTDYTGELFFGEGSRLTVL.

This sequence joins TRBV12-3 or TRBV12-4 and TRBJ2-7, with a possible D match to TRBD2 (6 bases). V was shortened by 1 base and J by 0 bases, with 16 bases between the two germline ends. The CDR3 covers 17 residues. The CDR3 sequence is CASSLVGGIRTSYEQYF. The CDR3 DNA is TGTGCCAGCAGTTTAGTTGGCGGGATACGCACCTCCTACGAGCAGTACTTC.

This clonotype was observed a few times. The V gene is TRBV12-3 or TRBV12-4, the J gene TRBJ1-1; the D gene is possibly TRBD1 (5 bases). V was trimmed by 8 bases and J by 4 bases, leaving 20 bases between them. This CDR3 region has 15 residues. The CDR3 here is CASLPPGPAGTEAFF. Here the CDR3 DNA reads TGTGCCAGCCTCCCCCCGGGGCCAGCGGGCACTGAAGCTTTCTTT.

This clonotype came up a few times. This chain joins TRBV5-4 and TRBJ2-4; 11 bases are shared with TRBD2. Germline V gene lookup returns CDR1 SGHNT and CDR2 YYREEE (reference sequence). The CDR3 has 13 amino acids. The V gene end was trimmed by 4 bases and the J gene end by 15 bases; junction bases not matched to a gene: 9. CDR3 region: CASSTGVTSGVYF. CDR3 coding DNA: TGTGCCAGCAGCACCGGGGTGACTAGCGGGGTGTACTTC.

This chain links TRBV29-1 with TRBJ2-2; D call uncertain. Trimming cost V 0 bases and J 5 bases, with 4 bases left between them. In germline, CDR1 is SQVTM, CDR2 ANQGSEA. The length of the CDR3 is 12 residues. The CDR3 DNA reads as TGCAGCGTTGAAGACCGGACCGGGGAGCTGTTTTTT. It yields the protein CSVEDRTGELFF.

This clonotype occurred many times. The chain combines TRBV28 with TRBJ2-3; no firm D call. Germline V CDR1 and CDR2: MDHEN, SYDVKM. This CDR3 region has 12 residues. Trimming took 3 bases from V and 5 from J, leaving 6 bases between them. As DNA, the CDR3 is TGTGCCAGCAGTTTTGAAGTAGATACGCAGTATTTT. Translation: CASSFEVDTQYF.

In its sample, this clonotype was seen many times. This chain joins TRBV9 and TRBJ1-6, with D hard to call. The CDR3 sequence is 13 residues long. V was pared by 3 bases and J by 11 bases, with 12 bases between. Germline CDR1 SGDLS, CDR2 YYNGEE. This CDR3 reads CASSATDVTPLHF. CDR3 coding DNA: TGTGCCAGCAGCGCCACGGACGTAACACCCCTCCACTTT. Combining the CDR3 with reference TRBV9 and TRBJ1-6 gives the whole variable domain DSGVTQTPKHLITATGQRVTLRCSPRSGDLSVYWYQQSLDQGLQFLIQYYNGEERAKGNILERFSAQQFPDLHSELNLSSLELGDSALYFCASSATDVTPLHFGNGTRLTVT.

This clonotype appeared a few times. J is TRBJ1-1 and V is TRBV7-8; D is unclear. The CDR3 sequence is 14 residues long. CDR1 and CDR2 from the germline V gene are SGHVS and FQNEAQ. Trimming took 7 bases from V and 1 from J, leaving 13 bases between them. The DNA of the CDR3 is TGTGCCAGCACCCCCTGGGAGGGGAACACTGAAGCTTTCTTT. Encoded protein: CASTPWEGNTEAFF.

This clonotype came up many times. The chain recombines TRBV5-1 with TRBJ2-7, with no clear D. V dropped 0 bases and J dropped 0 bases, with 10 bases sitting between them. Germline V gene lookup returns CDR1 SGHRS and CDR2 YFSETQ. CDR3 length: 15 residues. The CDR3 nucleotides are TGCGCCAGCAGCTTGGATTGGGGAAGCTCCTACGAGCAGTACTTC. It specifies CASSLDWGSSYEQYF. Full variable domain (outside the CDR3, taken from reference TRBV5-1 and TRBJ2-7): KAGVTQTPRYLIKTRGQQVTLSCSPISGHRSVSWYQQTPGQGLQFLFEYFSETQRNKGNFPGRFSGRQFSNSRSEMNVSTLELGDSALYLCASSLDWGSSYEQYFGPGTRLTVT.

The chain recombines TRBV12-3 or TRBV12-4 with TRBJ2-3, with 10 nucleotides matching TRBD2. Losses at the gene ends were 2 bases for V and 4 bases for J; bases not matched to a gene: 6. This CDR3 has 16 residues. For the CDR3, the DNA is TGTGCCAGCAGTTTAAACAGCGGGGGGGCGGCAGATACGCAGTATTTT. Protein: CASSLNSGGAADTQYF.

This clonotype showed up just a few times. This chain connects TRBV27 to TRBJ2-7; D ambiguous. The germline gives CDR1 MNHEY, CDR2 SMNVEV (reference sequence). The CDR3 is 13 amino acids. V lost 4 bases to trimming and J lost 2 bases, with 9 bases between them. The CDR3 DNA reads TGTGCCAGCAGTTACCGGCTGACCTACGAGCAGTACTTC. Translation: CASSYRLTYEQYF.

This clonotype has a count of ten or more. The chain links TRBV6-1 to TRBJ1-5; TRBD1 might be the D (6 bases). Germline lookup yields CDR1 MNHNS and CDR2 SASEGT. There are 14 residues in the CDR3. Trimming took 2 bases from V and 1 from J, leaving 6 bases between them. The CDR3 reads CASSEQGSNQPQHF. The DNA of the CDR3 is TGTGCCAGCAGTGAACAGGGGAGCAATCAGCCCCAGCATTTT.

This clonotype has just a few counts. The V and J genes are TRBV6-1 and TRBJ1-2, with 8 bases lining up with TRBD1. The germline CDR1 and CDR2 sequences are MNHNS and SASEGT. The CDR3 runs to 14 residues. V trimming: 6 bases; J trimming: 1 base; junction bases outside the gene matches: 4. CDR3 coding DNA: TGTGCCAGCAGGGGGACAGGACGTAACTATGGCTACACCTTC. This gives the protein CASRGTGRNYGYTF.

This clonotype has a count of ten or more. The CDR3 bases are TGTGCCACCAGTGATTTGAGGATGGATTACAATGAGCAGTTCTTC. This sequence encodes CATSDLRMDYNEQFF. The chain links TRBV24-1 to TRBJ2-1; D uncertain. The CDR3 contains 15 residues. Germline assignment: CDR1 KGHDR and CDR2 SFDVKD. V was pared by 0 bases and J by 4 bases, with 9 bases between.

The sample holds a few counts of this clonotype. The CDR3 spells CASSFLIAGGAYEQYF. DNA for the CDR3: TGTGCCAGCAGTTTCCTAATAGCGGGGGGGGCCTACGAGCAGTACTTC. The V and J genes are TRBV28 and TRBJ2-7, with 11 positions matching TRBD2. V lost 3 bases and J lost 2; bases outside the gene matches: 6. Germline V gene sequence: CDR1 MDHEN, CDR2 SYDVKM. CDR3 length equals 16 residues.

This clonotype has a handful of counts. The V and J genes are TRBV6-1 and TRBJ1-5, with D maybe TRBD1 (6 bases). The CDR3 totals 15 residues. The V and J ends lost 1 base and 1 base respectively, with 8 bases between them. Germline loops: CDR1 MNHNS, CDR2 SASEGT. CDR3 amino acids: CASSEGDTSNQPQHF. The DNA of the CDR3 is TGTGCCAGCAGTGAAGGGGACACCAGCAATCAGCCCCAGCATTTT.

The count of this clonotype is one. The chain employs TRBV20-1 and TRBJ2-3; D is possibly TRBD2 (5 bases). Germline-derived CDR1 and CDR2 are DFQATT and SNEGSKA (reference sequence). The CDR3 runs to 14 residues. V dropped 3 bases and J dropped 6 bases, with 16 bases sitting between them. For the CDR3, the DNA is TGCAGTGCTAGGGCGCTAGCCCATCTTGATACGCAGTATTTT. Translation gives CSARALAHLDTQYF.

The table lists this clonotype with a few counts. This rearrangement joins TRBV20-1 to TRBJ1-5; TRBD1 matches 10 bases. V shed 7 bases, J shed 4 bases, and the junction held 7 bases outside the gene matches. Germline CDR1 and CDR2: DFQATT and SNEGSKA (reference sequence). The CDR3 contains 14 residues. CDR3 protein: CSGQPGQGNQPQHF. The CDR3 bases are TGCAGTGGCCAACCGGGACAGGGGAATCAGCCCCAGCATTTT.

The sample holds a few counts of this clonotype. The genes are TRBV14 and TRBJ2-3; the D is unclear. The germline V gene encodes CDR1 SGHDN and CDR2 FVKESK. The CDR3 is 13 amino acids. The ends were cut back, 1 base at V and 6 bases at J, with 8 bases in the middle. The CDR3 bases are TGTGCCAGCAGCCAAGCCTCGAGGGATACGCAGTATTTT. Translated: CASSQASRDTQYF.